Listed below are T cell receptor beta chains from one sample, sequenced in a study of T cell changes during pregnancy in multiple sclerosis. TCRdb's copy holds only in-frame clones and misses some; the assay was immunoSEQ multiplex PCR. The repertoire includes about 80,000 clones, about 90% of them detected once, and 1.4% sits in the top ten. The sample here was peripheral blood, taken before pregnancy. The receptor source for this set is a female donor with multiple sclerosis, enrolled in a pregnancy study. Both conserved end residues are part of each CDR3. The D gene is left open where the match is weak. Clone size is shown for a subset of rows, as once, few, many or a class of expanded clone.

abundance	d_gene	j_gene	v_gene	CDR3nt	CDR3aa
.	TRBD1	TRBJ2-1	TRBV5-1	TGCGCCAGCAGCCCGGACAGGGATCCCTACAATGAGCAGTTCTTC	CASSPDRDPYNEQFF
.	.	TRBJ2-3	TRBV7-2	TGTGCCAGCAGCTCACTCTGGACAGTGGATTTCGATACGCAGTATTTT	CASSSLWTVDFDTQYF
once	.	TRBJ2-1	TRBV6-5	TGTGCCAGCAGGCCCCCCGGGGGTGAGCAGTTCTTC	CASRPPGGEQFF
.	TRBD1	TRBJ1-4	TRBV6-5	TGTGCCAGCAGACTTGACAGGGTGCCTAATGAAAAACTGTTTTTT	CASRLDRVPNEKLFF
.	.	TRBJ1-1	TRBV2	TGTGCCAGCATGTCAGGGTTGAGCACTGAAGCTTTCTTT	CASMSGLSTEAFF
.	.	TRBJ2-5	TRBV4-1	TGCGCCAGCAGCGCCATAGAGGCCGAAGAGACCCAGTACTTC	CASSAIEAEETQYF
.	.	TRBJ1-5	TRBV7-2	TGTGCCAGCAGCTTAGAGGGCAGGGCTAGCGCGCCCCAGCATTTT	CASSLEGRASAPQHF
.	TRBD1	TRBJ1-2	TRBV29-1	TGCAGCGTTGATTTCCCCGGGCGGCAGGGGGGAGGCTACACCTTC	CSVDFPGRQGGGYTF
.	TRBD1	TRBJ2-1	TRBV30	TGTGCCTGGAGTCCCCTACCCGGGACAGGCGGACTAACATTTTCCTACAATGAGCAGTTCTTC	CAWSPLPGTGGLTFSYNEQFF
.	.	TRBJ2-2	TRBV5-1	TGCGCCAGCAGCTTAGGTGCCACAGGGTTACCGAACACCGGGGAGCTGTTTTTT	CASSLGATGLPNTGELFF
.	.	TRBJ1-6	TRBV5-6	TGTGCCAGCAGCTCCTACAGGGATTCACCCCTCCACTTT	CASSSYRDSPLHF
.	.	TRBJ1-2	TRBV6-5	TGTGCCAGCAGGGCAGGGTATGGCTACACCTTC	CASRAGYGYTF
.	TRBD2	TRBJ2-3	TRBV5-1	TGCGCCAGCAGCTTGTCGATTATAGCTCGGGGGGCAGATACGCAGTATTTT	CASSLSIIARGADTQYF
.	TRBD1	TRBJ1-1	TRBV5-6	TGTGCCAGCAGTTGGGGACAGGGTGAAGCTTTCTTT	CASSWGQGEAFF
many	.	TRBJ2-1	TRBV2	TGTGCCAGCAGCAAGACTGGGGTCGAAGCGGTCTTC	CASSKTGVEAVF
.	.	TRBJ1-2	TRBV7-9	TGTGCCAGCAGCAGAGGGCATCAGGAATATGGCTACACCTTC	CASSRGHQEYGYTF
once	.	TRBJ1-1	TRBV14	TGTGCCAGCAGCCAAGCAGGGAAGGGGCCTGAAGCTTTCTTT	CASSQAGKGPEAFF
.	.	TRBJ2-2	TRBV11-1	TGTGCCAGTAAGCCAGGCCGGAACACCGGGGAGCTGTTTTTT	CASKPGRNTGELFF
.	TRBD1	TRBJ2-7	TRBV9	TGTGCCAGCAGCCCCCGGACAGGGGAGCAGTACTTC	CASSPRTGEQYF
.	.	TRBJ2-2	TRBV10-3	TGTGCCATCAGCTCTAGCCCCAGCCTCGCGAACACCGGGGAGCTGTTTTTT	CAISSSPSLANTGELFF
.	TRBD1	TRBJ1-2	TRBV7-8	TGTGCCAGCAGCTTAGCGACAGGGCAGTACTATGGCTACACCTTC	CASSLATGQYYGYTF
.	.	TRBJ1-2	TRBV25-1	TGTGCCAGCAGTGCCCGTCTAGGCTACACCTTC	CASSARLGYTF
.	TRBD1	TRBJ1-3	TRBV7-9	TGTGCCAGCAGCCCTCAGACAGGGCAGTCTGGAAACACCATATATTTT	CASSPQTGQSGNTIYF
.	.	TRBJ1-2	TRBV2	TGTGCCAGCAGTGAAACAGGCAACTATGGCTACACCTTC	CASSETGNYGYTF
.	TRBD1	TRBJ1-2	TRBV6-1	TGTGCCAGCAGTGAAGCGTTTAGGGACAGGACCTATGGCTACACCTTC	CASSEAFRDRTYGYTF
.	.	TRBJ2-2	TRBV2	TGTGCCAGCAGGGACTTTATTGAGACCGGGGAGCTGTTTTTT	CASRDFIETGELFF
.	TRBD1	TRBJ2-3	TRBV18	TGTGCCAGCTCACGGGACAGGGGGCGTACAGATACGCAGTATTTT	CASSRDRGRTDTQYF
.	.	TRBJ1-2	TRBV9	TGTGCCAGCAGCGTAGAGGGGAGGGGCTCACAATGGTCGGGCGTAAGCTACACCTTC	CASSVEGRGSQWSGVSYTF
.	.	TRBJ2-1	TRBV9	TGTGCCAGCAGCGTAGTTGAGCGGGAGCAGTTCTTC	CASSVVEREQFF
.	.	TRBJ2-7	TRBV27	TGTGCCAGCAGTTTAGGTGGTGGGAGAGTCTACGAGCAGTACTTC	CASSLGGGRVYEQYF
.	TRBD1	TRBJ1-2	TRBV19	TGTGCCAGTCAGACAGGGGGTATCAATGGTGGCTACACCTTC	CASQTGGINGGYTF
.	.	TRBJ1-5	TRBV27	TGTGCCAGCGGGGAGTTGGGAAGCAATCAGCCCCAGCATTTT	CASGELGSNQPQHF
.	TRBD1	TRBJ2-7	TRBV2	TGTGCCAGCAGCTTCGACAGGGGAGCCTACGAGCAGTACTTC	CASSFDRGAYEQYF
.	.	TRBJ2-3	TRBV27	TGTGCCAGCAGTCAACTAGACCTGCTCCGACGCGATACGCAGTATTTT	CASSQLDLLRRDTQYF
.	.	TRBJ1-6	TRBV5-1	TGCGCCAGCAGCTTGGCTATATTGGGCAGCCCCACGGGGTCACCCCTCCACTTT	CASSLAILGSPTGSPLHF
.	.	TRBJ2-7	TRBV14	TGTGCCAGCAGCCCCCGGGCGGGGTCCTACGAGCAGTACTTC	CASSPRAGSYEQYF
.	.	TRBJ1-3	TRBV27	TGTGCCAGCAGTTTGAGGGCCACGGCTGGAAACACCATATATTTT	CASSLRATAGNTIYF
.	TRBD2	TRBJ2-5	TRBV5-4	TGTGCCAGCAGCTTAGGGACTAGCGGGGGGGCCGGAGAGACCCAGTACTTC	CASSLGTSGGAGETQYF
.	TRBD2	TRBJ2-5	TRBV27	TGTGCCAGCAGTTTAGGGGGGGAGGGGTCAGAGACCCAGTACTTC	CASSLGGEGSETQYF
.	TRBD1	TRBJ2-7	TRBV2	TGTGCCAGCAGTGAGGGACAGAGAACCTACGAGCAGTACTTC	CASSEGQRTYEQYF
.	.	TRBJ1-1	TRBV5-8	TGTGCCAGTATCCGAGCTTTCTTT	CASIRAFF
.	TRBD1	TRBJ1-2	TRBV7-8	TGTGCCACCGGGCTCCTGTTGTGGGACAGGGCTGGCTACACCTTC	CATGLLLWDRAGYTF
.	.	TRBJ2-1	TRBV5-4	TGTGCCAGCAGCCACCCGGACAATGAGCAGTTCTTC	CASSHPDNEQFF
.	TRBD2	TRBJ2-2	TRBV7-2	TGTGCCAGCAGCCGAGGACTAGCGGGGACCGGGGAGCTGTTTTTT	CASSRGLAGTGELFF
.	.	TRBJ1-2	TRBV27	TGTGCCAGCGGTCAAGGGGCGCCGGGCACCTTC	CASGQGAPGTF
.	TRBD1	TRBJ1-5	TRBV4-2	TGTGCCAGCAGCCAAGATTGGGACAGGGGGAATAATCAGCCCCAGCATTTT	CASSQDWDRGNNQPQHF
.	.	TRBJ1-1	TRBV15	TGTGCCACCAGCAGAGATCGCGGGACTGAAGCTTTCTTT	CATSRDRGTEAFF
.	.	TRBJ1-2	TRBV5-6	TGTGCCAGCAGCCCGTTAAGAGGGACATCCCTCTATGGCTACACCTTC	CASSPLRGTSLYGYTF
.	TRBD1	TRBJ1-2	TRBV7-8	TGTGCCAGCAGCTCCGAGGGGGCGCGTGGCTACACCTTC	CASSSEGARGYTF
.	.	TRBJ2-7	TRBV2	TGTGCCAGCAGTACCGGACATGACTTCTACGAGCAGTACTTC	CASSTGHDFYEQYF
.	.	TRBJ1-2	TRBV7-9	TGTGCCAGCAGCTTAGACGTGCAGGGCTACACCTTC	CASSLDVQGYTF
.	TRBD1	TRBJ2-7	TRBV7-6	TGTGCCAGCAGCTTAGGGGCGGGACAGGGTTACGAGCAGTACTTC	CASSLGAGQGYEQYF
.	TRBD1	TRBJ2-3	TRBV4-2	TGTGCCAGCAGCCAAGGACAGGGTCCCGGCACAGATACGCAGTATTTT	CASSQGQGPGTDTQYF
.	TRBD1	TRBJ1-2	TRBV5-8	TGTGCCAGCAGCCTCCAAACAGGGGCCCAAGCTAACTATGGCTACACCTTC	CASSLQTGAQANYGYTF
.	TRBD1	TRBJ1-5	TRBV7-8	TGTGCCAGCAGCCCCTGGGGGACAGGGGTTCTCCCGGTGCCCGATCAGCCCCAGCATTTT	CASSPWGTGVLPVPDQPQHF
.	.	TRBJ2-7	TRBV10-3	TGTGCCACTCAGGACAGTAGCGAGCAGTACTTC	CATQDSSEQYF
.	TRBD1	TRBJ1-2	TRBV5-1	TGCGCCAGCAGCTTGGGGACAGGGATGAACTATGGCTACACCTTC	CASSLGTGMNYGYTF
.	TRBD1	TRBJ2-5	TRBV15	TGTGCCACCAGCATACGAGGGGGCTCAGAGACCCAGTACTTC	CATSIRGGSETQYF
.	TRBD1	TRBJ1-4	TRBV7-9	TGTGCCAGCAGCCCCCCGGGGACAGTTCTTGAAAAACTGTTTTTT	CASSPPGTVLEKLFF
.	.	TRBJ1-2	TRBV27	TGTGCCAGCAGTTTATGGAGCGGGGAGTCAGGTGGCTACACCTTC	CASSLWSGESGGYTF